These 32 T cell receptor beta chains originate from one sample sequenced in a study of cytomegalovirus exposure and HLA in healthy donors. The PCR contained 60 Vbeta and 13 Jbeta primers. Measured with immunoSEQ multiplex PCR; TCRdb has only the in-frame clones, and not every one. Of around 140,000 clones listed, roughly 9.6% are singletons. The sample consisted of PBMCs. These receptors were taken from a middle-aged woman in good health and CMV-seropositive.

The J gene is TRBJ1-2, the V gene TRBV4-2; the match to TRBD1 covers 7 bases. V lost 0 bases and J lost 5; bases outside the gene matches: 6. There are 15 residues in the CDR3. Germline V gives CDR1 LGHNA, CDR2 YNFKEQ. CDR3 nucleotides: TGTGCCAGCAGCCAAGATTTGGCAGGGGGGTATGGCTACACCTTC. It yields the protein CASSQDLAGGYGYTF.

The chain employs TRBV5-6 and TRBJ2-3; 11 positions match TRBD2. V lost 4 bases and J lost 6; bases outside the gene matches: 13. Germline lookup yields CDR1 SGHDT and CDR2 YYEEEE. The CDR3 consists of 17 residues. CDR3 sequence reads: CASSRQVLAGASDTQYF. CDR3 in DNA: TGTGCCAGCAGCCGACAAGTACTAGCGGGGGCGAGCGATACGCAGTATTTT.

CDR3 DNA sequence: TGTGCCAGCAACCTTGGCGGGGGAGGGTACAATGAGCAGTTCTTC. Protein product: CASNLGGGGYNEQFF. This chain joins TRBV5-4 and TRBJ2-1, with 7 bases matching TRBD2. The germline CDR1 and CDR2 sequences are SGHNT and YYREEE (reference sequence). The CDR3 runs 15 residues. The J segment lost 4 bases and the V segment lost 6 bases, leaving 10 bases of the junction unmatched.

This rearrangement joins TRBV13 to TRBJ2-1; weak D call: TRBD2 (7 bases). This CDR3 is built from 15 residues. The V end lost 5 bases, the J end lost 3 bases, and 14 bases lay between the germline ends. In germline, CDR1 is PRHDT, CDR2 FYEKMQ (reference sequence). The CDR3 sequence: CASSPRRGLYNEQFF. In DNA form, the CDR3 reads TGTGCCAGCAGCCCCCGGCGGGGGCTCTACAATGAGCAGTTCTTC.

The CDR3 coding sequence is TGTGCCAGCAGCCAAGACGCGACTAGCGGGGGGGCGGGGGTATTTTACAATGAGCAGTTCTTC. It is translated as CASSQDATSGGAGVFYNEQFF. The V gene is TRBV4-2, the J gene TRBJ2-1; 14 bases map to TRBD2. Germline values: CDR1 LGHNA, CDR2 YNFKEQ. V lost 0 bases to trimming and J lost 4 bases; unmatched junction nucleotides: 14. This CDR3 has 21 amino acids.

This clone was counted only a few times. The chain couples TRBV5-1 to TRBJ2-7; D might be TRBD1 (6 bases). Trimming left V 4 bases short and J 4 bases short, with 15 bases between. The V gene's germline CDR1 is SGHRS and CDR2 YFSETQ. The CDR3 is 14 amino acids. The CDR3 loop reads CASSENRDLYEQYF. The CDR3 DNA sequence: TGCGCCAGCAGCGAAAACAGGGACCTATACGAGCAGTACTTC.

The CDR3 nucleotides are TGTGCCAGCAGTCCGGGAAGAACGTGGGAGACCCAGTACTTC. The encoded protein is CASSPGRTWETQYF. The chain joins TRBV5-5 to TRBJ2-5; D may be TRBD2 (5 bases). The CDR3 extends over 14 amino acids. Germline CDR1 reads SGHKS; CDR2 reads YYEKEE (reference sequence). V was pared by 5 bases and J by 5 bases, with 16 bases between.

The genes are TRBV6-6 and TRBJ1-2; possibly TRBD1 for D (5 bases). The V gene's germline CDR1 is MNHNY and CDR2 SVGAGI (reference sequence). V lost 0 bases to trimming and J lost 4 bases, with 12 bases between them. CDR3 size: 15 residues. This CDR3 reads CASSYSGEGGYGYTF. Written as DNA, the CDR3 is TGTGCCAGCAGTTACTCGGGGGAGGGCGGCTATGGCTACACCTTC.

The V and J genes are TRBV18 and TRBJ2-2, with TRBD1 matching 8 bases. V was clipped by 5 bases and J by 2 bases; unmatched bases: 4. The V gene's germline CDR1 is KGHSH and CDR2 LQKENI. This CDR3 has 15 residues. The CDR3, as DNA: TGTGCCAGCTCATCGGACAGGGTTAACACCGGGGAGCTGTTTTTT. Translating it yields CASSSDRVNTGELFF.

The chain carries TRBV29-1 and TRBJ2-1; 7 bases align to TRBD1. The V gene's germline CDR1 is SQVTM and CDR2 ANQGSEA. V was pared by 4 bases and J by 6 bases, with 6 bases of the junction left unmatched. This CDR3 spans 13 amino acids. The CDR3 sequence is CSVGWTGGNEQFF. CDR3 DNA: TGCAGCGTTGGTTGGACAGGAGGCAATGAGCAGTTCTTC.

Regarding this clone: Mismatch with germline at one junction end may stem from a read error. The rearrangement uses TRBV6-5 and TRBJ1-1; D is ambiguous. The CDR3 is 13 residues long. CDR1 is MNHEY, CDR2 SVGAGI, per germline. CDR3 amino acids: CARSYSDPGEAFF. For the CDR3, the DNA is TGTGCCAGAAGTTACTCGGACCCGGGGGAAGCTTTCTTT.

CDR3 protein: CSVGWGAGGEQYF. The CDR3 bases are TGCAGCGTGGGCTGGGGGGCAGGGGGCGAGCAGTACTTC. This rearrangement joins TRBV29-1 to TRBJ2-7, with D perhaps TRBD1 (7 bases). Per germline, CDR1 SQVTM and CDR2 ANQGSEA. The length of the CDR3 is 13 residues. Trimming pared 6 bases from V and 6 bases from J, leaving 18 bases between.

V usage is TRBV11-1 and J usage is TRBJ1-6, with D possibly matching TRBD1 (5 bases). This CDR3 spans 14 amino acids. Germline V gene lookup returns CDR1 SGHAT and CDR2 FQDESV (reference sequence). Between the trimmed V and J ends, which lost 1 base and 10 bases, there was a span of 11 bases. The CDR3 coding sequence is TGTGCCAGCAGCTTAGAAGGGGCTAGGTCACCCCTCCACTTT. This encodes CASSLEGARSPLHF.

This clone was seen a handful of times. V gene TRBV13 combines with J gene TRBJ2-5; 9 bases are shared with TRBD1. The DNA matches TRBJ2-7 better at its end, which makes the J call doubtful. Germline assignment: CDR1 PRHDT and CDR2 FYEKMQ (reference sequence). This CDR3 contains 15 residues. CDR3 protein: CASSPGTGHFYEQYF. In DNA form, the CDR3 reads TGTGCCAGCAGCCCTGGGACAGGGCATTTCTACGAGCAGTACTTC.

This clone came up a few times. This sequence joins TRBV7-2 and TRBJ2-7; 8 positions agree with TRBD2. The CDR3 is 12 amino acids. V dropped 3 bases and J dropped 9; count of bases not matched to a gene: 4. Per germline, CDR1 SGHTA and CDR2 FQGNSA. This CDR3 is CASSLPRGVQYF. For the CDR3, the DNA is TGTGCCAGCAGCTTGCCGCGGGGGGTGCAGTACTTC.

This rearrangement joins TRBV19 to TRBJ2-2; 9 nucleotides agree with TRBD1. Germline values: CDR1 LNHDA, CDR2 SQIVND (reference sequence). J lost 4 bases, V lost 5 bases, and 11 bases had no gene match. The CDR3 runs 17 residues. CDR3 amino acids: CASSQMTGGTGTGELFF. The CDR3 DNA reads TGTGCCAGTAGTCAAATGACAGGGGGGACAGGCACCGGGGAGCTGTTTTTT.

This clone was picked up a small number of times. V is TRBV5-1 and J is TRBJ1-1; TRBD1 matches at 8 bases. V shed 0 bases and J 4 bases; nucleotides not matched to a gene: 8. The CDR3 totals 16 residues. Germline V gives CDR1 SGHRS, CDR2 YFSETQ. CDR3 residues: CASSLGDRGRSTEAFF. CDR3 sequence (DNA): TGCGCCAGCAGCTTGGGAGACAGGGGACGAAGCACTGAAGCTTTCTTT. The variable domain in full, completed from reference TRBV5-1 and TRBJ1-1, reads KAGVTQTPRYLIKTRGQQVTLSCSPISGHRSVSWYQQTPGQGLQFLFEYFSETQRNKGNFPGRFSGRQFSNSRSEMNVSTLELGDSALYLCASSLGDRGRSTEAFFGQGTRLTVV.

The rearrangement joins TRBV2 to TRBJ2-7; D is perhaps TRBD1 (6 bases). The CDR3 contains 13 residues. The germline gives CDR1 SNHLY, CDR2 FYNNEI. With 6 bases removed from V and 6 bases from J, the gap between germline ends came to 15 bases. The CDR3 loop reads CASSGDQGSEQYF. The CDR3 DNA follows: TGTGCCAGCAGCGGCGATCAGGGGTCCGAGCAGTACTTC.

The gene calls are TRBV9 and TRBJ2-1; TRBD2 agrees at 10 bases. This CDR3 is built from 16 residues. The trim removed 2 bases at V and 5 bases at J, leaving 7 bases unmatched. Germline CDR1 is SGDLS and CDR2 is YYNGEE. The CDR3 nucleotides read TGTGCCAGCAGCGTCACAGCGGGGGGGATGAACAATGAGCAGTTCTTC. This encodes CASSVTAGGMNNEQFF.

This chain connects TRBV9 to TRBJ1-6; 7 bases are a match to TRBD1. This CDR3 has 14 amino acids. CDR1 and CDR2 (germline): SGDLS, YYNGEE. V was pared by 0 bases and J by 10 bases, with 4 bases of the junction left unmatched. CDR3 DNA: TGTGCCAGCAGCGTAGCTACAGGGGCCTCACCCCTCCACTTT. Translating it yields CASSVATGASPLHF.

This clone appeared a few times. This sequence joins TRBV6-1 and TRBJ1-1; unclear D gene. CDR3 length: 16 amino acids. The germline V gene encodes CDR1 MNHNS and CDR2 SASEGT. V was cut by 2 bases and J by 4 bases, with 17 bases left in between. The CDR3: CASSERARRRGTEAFF. As DNA, the CDR3 is TGTGCCAGCAGTGAACGGGCACGACGACGGGGCACTGAAGCTTTCTTT.

V usage is TRBV10-3 and J usage is TRBJ1-5; D unresolved. The CDR3 sequence is 13 residues long. Germline lookup yields CDR1 ENHRY and CDR2 SYGVKD. Trimming left V 2 bases short and J 7 bases short, with 9 bases between. In DNA, the CDR3 is TGTGCCATCAGTGAGGAACTTTACCAGCCCCAGCATTTT. Translating it yields CAISEELYQPQHF.

This clone was counted a few times. This chain connects TRBV7-8 to TRBJ2-5; 7 bases match TRBD1. Germline assignment: CDR1 SGHVS and CDR2 FQNEAQ. The CDR3 runs 17 residues. The V gene end was trimmed by 7 bases and the J gene end by 1 base; junction bases not matched to a gene: 15. CDR3 loop: CASTLLARGTIQETQYF. CDR3 DNA: TGTGCCAGCACCCTCTTAGCCAGGGGGACAATCCAAGAGACCCAGTACTTC.

The chain carries TRBV28 and TRBJ2-5; TRBD2 matches 7 bases. The CDR3 loop spans 14 amino acids. V dropped 0 bases and J dropped 2; count of bases not matched to a gene: 0. CDR1 is MDHEN, CDR2 SYDVKM, per germline. CDR3 sequence: CASSLWGGQETQYF. Written as DNA, the CDR3 is TGTGCCAGCAGTTTATGGGGGGGGCAAGAGACCCAGTACTTC.

This clone has a count of ten or more. J is TRBJ2-3 and V is TRBV10-1, with 7 bases aligning to TRBD1. Germline trimming cut 11 bases from V and 6 bases from J; bases unmatched to any gene: 17. The length of the CDR3 is 15 residues. The germline CDR1 and CDR2 sequences are WNHNN and SYGVQD (reference sequence). CDR3 amino acids: CASSGQESLGDTQYF. In nucleotides, the CDR3 is TGCGCCTCGAGCGGACAGGAGTCCCTTGGGGATACGCAGTATTTT.

The J gene is TRBJ2-1, the V gene TRBV5-1; 10 nucleotides line up with TRBD1. The CDR3 spans 13 residues. CDR1 and CDR2 (germline): SGHRS, YFSETQ. Unmatched junction bases numbered 6, after V lost 6 bases and J lost 9 bases. The CDR3 is CASNRDRGGEQFF. The CDR3 DNA reads as TGCGCCAGCAACCGGGACAGGGGAGGTGAGCAGTTCTTC. Variable domain in full (rest from reference TRBV5-1 and TRBJ2-1): KAGVTQTPRYLIKTRGQQVTLSCSPISGHRSVSWYQQTPGQGLQFLFEYFSETQRNKGNFPGRFSGRQFSNSRSEMNVSTLELGDSALYLCASNRDRGGEQFFGPGTRLTVL.

This chain uses TRBV19 with TRBJ2-2; possibly TRBD1 for D (5 bases). Germline V gene sequence: CDR1 LNHDA, CDR2 SQIVND (reference sequence). V lost 2 bases and J 8 bases, leaving 12 bases between the germline ends. CDR3 length: 14 residues. The CDR3 sequence: CASSITRERGELFF. As DNA, the CDR3 is TGTGCCAGTAGTATAACCAGGGAAAGAGGGGAGCTGTTTTTT. The variable domain in full, with the rest retrieved from reference TRBV19 and TRBJ2-2, is DGGITQSPKYLFRKEGQNVTLSCEQNLNHDAMYWYRQDPGQGLRLIYYSQIVNDFQKGDIAEGYSVSREKKESFPLTVTSAQKNPTAFYLCASSITRERGELFFGEGSRLTVL.

The chain carries TRBV2 and TRBJ1-2, with a tentative D call TRBD1 (5 bases). Germline loops: CDR1 SNHLY, CDR2 FYNNEI. The germline V and J ends were trimmed by 7 bases and 5 bases, with 14 bases remaining between them. The CDR3 contains 13 residues. CDR3 DNA: TGTGCCAGCAACGTGCAGGGTATTTATGGCTACACCTTC. Protein product: CASNVQGIYGYTF. The complete variable domain, with remaining parts taken from reference TRBV2 and TRBJ1-2, reads EPEVTQTPSHQVTQMGQEVILRCVPISNHLYFYWYRQILGQKVEFLVSFYNNEISEKSEIFDDQFSVERPDGSNFTLKIRSTKLEDSAMYFCASNVQGIYGYTFGSGTRLTVV.

This clone has at least ten counts. The chain uses TRBV5-1 and TRBJ2-3, with TRBD2 matching 12 bases. Germline V CDR1 and CDR2: SGHRS, YFSETQ. J lost 4 bases, V lost 4 bases, and 4 bases had no gene match. The CDR3 is made up of 15 amino acids. CDR3 coding DNA: TGCGCCAGCAGCGACCCTAGCGGGGGGGCAGATACGCAGTATTTT. Protein product: CASSDPSGGADTQYF.

This clone was detected only a few times. The DNA of the CDR3 is TGTGCCAGCACGGGACAGGGGGCGGGCGAGCAGTACTTC. Translated: CASTGQGAGEQYF. This chain links TRBV2 with TRBJ2-7, with TRBD1 matching over 12 bases. J lost 6 bases, V lost 7 bases, and 4 bases had no gene match. CDR3 length equals 13 residues. The V gene's germline CDR1 is SNHLY and CDR2 FYNNEI.

This clone was detected only a few times. In DNA form, the CDR3 reads TGCAGCGTTGATGGGCCTGGGGCCAACGTCCTGACTTTC. Its protein product is CSVDGPGANVLTF. V gene TRBV29-1 combines with J gene TRBJ2-6; unclear D gene. The germline V and J ends were trimmed by 3 bases and 2 bases, with 5 bases remaining between them. Germline CDR1 SQVTM, CDR2 ANQGSEA. The CDR3 spans 13 residues.

The table lists this clone with a few counts. The chain couples TRBV27 to TRBJ2-6; 7 nucleotides align to TRBD2. The V gene's germline CDR1 is MNHEY and CDR2 SMNVEV (reference sequence). There are 17 residues in the CDR3. Losses at the gene ends were 5 bases for V and 0 bases for J; bases not matched to a gene: 7. Here the CDR3 reads CASSPPGGFSGANVLTF. As DNA, the CDR3 is TGTGCCAGCAGTCCCCCGGGAGGATTCTCTGGGGCCAACGTCCTGACTTTC.